Following are 6 T cell receptor beta chains from one sample sequenced in a study of Graves' ophthalmopathy and Graves' hyperthyroidism (dated by TCRdb to 2016 to 2019). TCRdb shows the sequencer as Illumina HiSeq 2000. TCR beta CDR3 regions were amplified from RNA transcripts for repertoire sequencing. HTBI primers and the Qiagen OneStep RT-PCR kit were used in a first-round RT-PCR, which was followed by a second-round multiplex PCR, size selection and purification. The public reads were quality trimmed at Q25 with fastp and then assembled into clones with MiXCR by TCRdb, keeping productive beta chains. Merged by CDR3 protein, the rows form single entries marked with the most common genes and DNA. Counted in this sample were 650,000 to 800,000 distinct CDR3 sequences; under 50% of them appeared once. Clones ranked in the top ten supply roughly 3.5% of the sample. Sequenced: peripheral blood. The receptors were gathered from an adult man with Graves' ophthalmopathy.

The chain carries TRBV7-2 and TRBJ2-5; perhaps TRBD1 as D (6 bases). CDR3 length: 16 amino acids. The V gene lost 11 bases and the J gene lost 3 bases, with 25 bases spanning the gap. CDR1 is SGHTA and CDR2 is FQGNSA in the germline V gene. In nucleotides, the CDR3 is TGTGCCTGGAGTTCACCCCCCCGGACAGACAAAGAGACCCAGTACTTC. It specifies CAWSSPPRTDKETQYF.

The CDR3 region has the DNA TGTGCCAGCAAACGTCCGAACACCGGGGTTGGAGAGACCCAGTACTTC. Protein: CASKRPNTGVGETQYF. J is TRBJ2-5 and V is TRBV2, with D possibly being TRBD2 (5 bases). The CDR3 has 16 amino acids. The V end was cut by 7 bases, the J end by 4 bases, with 22 bases between. In germline, CDR1 is SNHLY, CDR2 FYNNEI.

The sample holds many counts of this clonotype. V gene TRBV11-3 combines with J gene TRBJ2-6; D is ambiguous. V was pared by 4 bases and J by 0 bases, with 10 bases between. The length of the CDR3 is 16 residues. Germline V gene sequence: CDR1 SGHNT, CDR2 YENEEA. Here the CDR3 DNA reads TGTGCCAGCAGCTCCACAGCCGTCTCTGGGGCCAACGTCCTGACTTTC. Amino acids: CASSSTAVSGANVLTF. Supplemented by reference TRBV11-3 and TRBJ2-6, the full variable domain reads EAGVVQSPRYKIIEKKQPVAFWCNPISGHNTLYWYLQNLGQGPELLIRYENEEAVDDSQLPKDRFSAERLKGVDSTLKIQPAELGDSAVYLCASSSTAVSGANVLTFGAGSRLTVL.

Regarding this clonotype: The CDR3 ends on some other residue instead of the conserved phenylalanine or tryptophan, so this is likely a read error. The V and J genes are TRBV10-2 and TRBJ1-5; D possibly corresponds to TRBD1 (5 bases). This CDR3 has 13 amino acids. Germline lookup yields CDR1 WSHSY and CDR2 SAAADI. As DNA, the CDR3 is TGTGCCAGCAGCAGGGATGGCAATCAGCCCCAGCATTAT. It yields the protein CASSRDGNQPQHY.

This chain uses TRBV29-1 with TRBJ2-1; D possibly matches TRBD1 or TRBD2 (5 bases each). CDR1 SQVTM and CDR2 ANQGSEA come from the germline V gene. This CDR3 has 12 amino acids. Trimming removed 3 bases from V and 6 bases from J, with 9 bases in between. CDR3: CSVDKGSNEQFF. The DNA for the CDR3 is TGCAGCGTTGATAAGGGGAGCAATGAGCAGTTCTTC.

Only a few counts were recorded for this clonotype. The chain uses TRBV7-2 and TRBJ2-5, with TRBD2 matching 7 bases. V shed 3 bases, J shed 2 bases, and the junction held 9 bases outside the gene matches. CDR1 SGHTA and CDR2 FQGNSA come from the germline V gene. CDR3 length equals 16 residues. CDR3 DNA: TGTGCCAGCAGCTTGGCGATTTGGGGGGGGCAAGAGACCCAGTACTTC. This translates into CASSLAIWGGQETQYF.